A single sample is the source of the 14 T cell receptor beta chains below, sequenced in a study of cytomegalovirus exposure and HLA in healthy donors. Researchers ran the PCR with 60 Vbeta and 13 Jbeta primers. Using immunoSEQ multiplex PCR, the repertoire was profiled, and TCRdb retains in-frame clones only, with some absent. The sample shows about 140,000 clones, about four fifths of them seen only once. The source material was PBMCs. Source of these receptors: a female donor in good health and CMV-seronegative.

This clone appeared a few times. The chain links TRBV6-4 to TRBJ2-7; 10 bases match TRBD2. Germline CDR1 MRHNA, CDR2 SNTAGT. This CDR3 is 16 amino acids long. With 6 bases clipped from V and 3 bases from J, the junction kept 11 bases outside the gene matches. DNA of the CDR3: TGTGCCAGCAGCCCCGAGGCTAGCGGGGGTTTCTACGAGCAGTACTTC. Residues: CASSPEASGGFYEQYF.

CDR3 nucleotides: TGTGCCAGCACTCTCGACAGGTCCAATCAGCCCCAGCATTTT. Its protein product is CASTLDRSNQPQHF. The chain recombines TRBV2 with TRBJ1-5; possibly TRBD1 for D (6 bases). CDR1 is SNHLY and CDR2 is FYNNEI in the germline V gene. CDR3 length equals 14 residues. V dropped 7 bases and J dropped 3 bases, with 13 bases sitting between them.

A few counts support this clone. The chain carries TRBV4-3 and TRBJ1-1; weak D call: TRBD1 (5 bases). Germline V gene sequence: CDR1 LGHNA, CDR2 YSLEER. This CDR3 contains 14 residues. Trimming removed 3 bases from V and 3 bases from J, with 11 bases in between. CDR3 DNA sequence: TGCGCCAGCAGCCAGGGACTCAGTGACACTGAAGCTTTCTTT. Translating gives CASSQGLSDTEAFF.

This clone was found a few times. The rearrangement uses TRBV14 and TRBJ1-3; D is ambiguous. Trimming stripped 1 base from V and 2 bases from J, with 9 bases between. In germline, CDR1 is SGHDN, CDR2 FVKESK. The CDR3 contains 15 residues. The CDR3 loop is CASSQGAGAGNTIYF. CDR3 DNA: TGTGCCAGCAGCCAAGGGGCGGGTGCTGGAAACACCATATATTTT. The whole variable domain, remainder taken from reference TRBV14 and TRBJ1-3, is EAGVTQFPSHSVIEKGQTVTLRCDPISGHDNLYWYRRVMGKEIKFLLHFVKESKQDESGMPNNRFLAERTGGTYSTLKVQPAELEDSGVYFCASSQGAGAGNTIYFGEGSWLTVV.

The chain carries TRBV18 and TRBJ2-5; 9 nucleotides line up with TRBD2. V lost 5 bases, J lost 5 bases, and 6 bases stayed unmatched. Per the germline V gene, CDR1 is KGHSH and CDR2 is LQKENI. The length of the CDR3 is 14 residues. This chain's CDR3 is CASSSLAGYETQYF. In DNA, the CDR3 is TGTGCCAGCTCATCTCTAGCGGGGTACGAGACCCAGTACTTC.

This chain links TRBV7-2 with TRBJ1-3; D may be TRBD1 (5 bases). CDR3 length: 15 residues. Per the germline V gene, CDR1 is SGHTA and CDR2 is FQGNSA. V shed 2 bases and J shed 2 bases, with 10 bases lying between them. CDR3 loop: CASSLRPGTGNTIYF. The CDR3 bases are TGTGCCAGCAGCTTAAGGCCAGGGACTGGAAACACCATATATTTT.

The chain has TRBV5-1 and TRBJ2-7; 8 bases line up with TRBD2. Germline loops: CDR1 SGHRS, CDR2 YFSETQ. V gave up 3 bases and J gave up 1 base; unmatched junction bases: 6. This CDR3 has 15 residues. The CDR3 DNA sequence: TGCGCCAGCAGCTCCTTAGCGGGGAGATCCTACGAGCAGTACTTC. Translated, it gives CASSSLAGRSYEQYF.

This chain uses TRBV29-1 with TRBJ1-2, with D maybe TRBD1 (5 bases). Germline V CDR1 and CDR2: SQVTM, ANQGSEA. With 5 bases removed from V and 7 bases from J, the gap between germline ends came to 14 bases. The CDR3 is made up of 12 amino acids. The CDR3: CSVRNRPVGYTF. CDR3 nucleotides: TGCAGCGTTCGTAACAGGCCGGTTGGCTACACCTTC. The full variable domain, rest sourced from reference TRBV29-1 and TRBJ1-2, is SAVISQKPSRDICQRGTSLTIQCQVDSQVTMMFWYRQQPGQSLTLIATANQGSEATYESGFVIDKFPISRPNLTFSTLTVSNMSPEDSSIYLCSVRNRPVGYTFGSGTRLTVV.

This chain joins TRBV21-1 and TRBJ1-5. TRBV21-1 constitutes a pseudogene. CDR3 length: 16 residues. Here the CDR3 reads CASSKASGYSNQPQHF. DNA for the CDR3: TGTGCCAGCAGCAAAGCGAGCGGATATAGCAATCAGCCCCAGCATTTT.

The rearrangement uses TRBV30 and TRBJ2-2; D is possibly TRBD2 (7 bases). Germline CDR1 is GTSNPN and CDR2 is SVGIG (reference sequence). The ends were cut back, 3 bases at V and 5 bases at J, with 16 bases in the middle. CDR3 length: 15 amino acids. CDR3 coding DNA: TGTGCCTGGAGCCAGGTCCGGGGGGCAACCGGGGAGCTGTTTTTT. This encodes CAWSQVRGATGELFF.

In its sample, this clone was seen once. This chain uses TRBV5-4 with TRBJ2-1; D might be TRBD1 (5 bases). CDR1 and CDR2 from the germline V gene are SGHNT and YYREEE (reference sequence). Deletions cut 4 bases from V and 5 bases from J, with 19 bases between. The CDR3 is 16 amino acids. For the CDR3, the DNA is TGTGCCAGCAGCCCTCCACCCAGGGCGGTCCACAATGAGCAGTTCTTC. This translates into CASSPPPRAVHNEQFF.

The V call is TRBV30, the J call TRBJ2-5; the D gene is possibly TRBD2 (6 bases). Germline lookup yields CDR1 GTSNPN and CDR2 SVGIG (reference sequence). V was shortened by 8 bases and J by 1 base, with 20 bases between the two germline ends. This CDR3 has 15 residues. CDR3 loop: CAHARGTNSQETQYF. As DNA, the CDR3 is TGTGCCCACGCACGGGGGACCAACAGCCAAGAGACCCAGTACTTC.

The gene calls are TRBV7-9 and TRBJ1-2; D uncertain. The ends were cut back, 4 bases at V and 2 bases at J, with 11 bases in the middle. The CDR3 runs 14 residues. Germline assignment: CDR1 SEHNR and CDR2 FQNEAQ (reference sequence). CDR3 DNA: TGTGCCAGCAGCTATTTAGGAGGGAACTATGGCTACACCTTC. As protein: CASSYLGGNYGYTF.

V and J are TRBV14 and TRBJ1-2; D gene ambiguous. Trimming took off 0 bases at V and 6 bases at J, with 14 bases between the two ends. The CDR3 is 15 amino acids. CDR1 is SGHDN and CDR2 is FVKESK in the germline V gene. CDR3 region: CASSQDVRDPHGYTF. The CDR3 region has the DNA TGTGCCAGCAGCCAAGATGTTAGAGATCCGCATGGCTACACCTTC.